The next 30 T cell receptor beta chains were all read from a single sample in a study of T cell changes during pregnancy in multiple sclerosis. TCRdb's copy holds only in-frame clones and misses some; the assay was immunoSEQ multiplex PCR. The data hold 65,000 to 85,000 clones, with over 90% observed a single time. This material consisted of CD4+ T cells from peripheral blood mononuclear cells, taken after pregnancy. The origin of the receptors is a female donor with multiple sclerosis, enrolled in a pregnancy study.

The rearrangement joins TRBV7-8 to TRBJ2-7; TRBD1 matches 7 bases. The length of the CDR3 is 15 residues. With V trimmed by 4 bases and J by 4 bases, 10 bases remained unmatched. CDR1 and CDR2 from the germline V gene are SGHVS and FQNEAQ. The CDR3 DNA reads TGTGCCAGCAGCTCCCGGGACAGCCGTCAGTACGAGCAGTACTTC. Its translation: CASSSRDSRQYEQYF.

The V gene is TRBV19, the J gene TRBJ1-1; 11 bases match TRBD1. The CDR3 spans 17 residues. J lost 3 bases, V lost 4 bases, and 10 bases had no gene match. Looked up from germline, CDR1 is LNHDA and CDR2 is SQIVND (reference sequence). CDR3: CASSTRTGGIIDTEAFF. The CDR3 DNA sequence: TGTGCCAGTAGTACCCGGACAGGGGGCATTATCGACACTGAAGCTTTCTTT.

This clone has only one observation. The CDR3, as DNA: TGTGCCAGCAGCCTGTCAGGTAGCTCCTACAATGAGCAGTTCTTC. Translation gives CASSLSGSSYNEQFF. This chain links TRBV5-8 with TRBJ2-1; D is unresolved. This CDR3 is 15 amino acids long. V lost 4 bases and J 0 bases, leaving 11 bases between the germline ends. Germline loops: CDR1 SGHTS, CDR2 YDEGEE.

This chain connects TRBV5-1 to TRBJ1-1, with D possibly being TRBD1 (5 bases). This CDR3 spans 15 amino acids. Deletions cut 4 bases from V and 0 bases from J, with 13 bases between. CDR1 is SGHRS and CDR2 is YFSETQ in the germline V gene. CDR3 protein: CASSPAGRMNTEAFF. CDR3 coding DNA: TGCGCCAGCAGCCCCGCGGGACGGATGAACACTGAAGCTTTCTTT.

The rearrangement joins TRBV19 to TRBJ2-7; D is possibly TRBD2 (6 bases). The CDR3 spans 14 residues. V shed 1 base and J shed 6 bases, with 13 bases lying between them. From germline, CDR1 is LNHDA and CDR2 SQIVND (reference sequence). The DNA for the CDR3 is TGTGCCAGTAGTATAGTTGGGGACTCCAGCGAGCAGTACTTC. Translating it yields CASSIVGDSSEQYF.

The V call is TRBV9, the J call TRBJ2-3; 7 bases line up with TRBD2. The CDR3 runs to 15 residues. J gave up 6 bases and V 3 bases, and 10 bases lay outside the gene matches. Germline V gives CDR1 SGDLS, CDR2 YYNGEE. The CDR3 nucleotides are TGTGCCAGCAGCGGCCTAGCGGCGGGGAGCGATACGCAGTATTTT. This sequence encodes CASSGLAAGSDTQYF.

The genes are TRBV9 and TRBJ2-3; TRBD2 aligns across 8 bases. With 3 bases clipped from V and 8 bases from J, the junction kept 5 bases outside the gene matches. The length of the CDR3 is 13 residues. Looked up from germline, CDR1 is SGDLS and CDR2 is YYNGEE. For the CDR3, the DNA is TGTGCCAGCAGCGAGAGCGGGAGTGGTACGCAGTATTTT. It translates to CASSESGSGTQYF.

The J gene is TRBJ1-4, the V gene TRBV18; 8 bases agree with TRBD1. The CDR3 contains 15 residues. Germline loops: CDR1 KGHSH, CDR2 LQKENI. V was clipped by 5 bases and J by 8 bases; unmatched bases: 10. CDR3: CASSLGTGSDEKLFF. Written as DNA, the CDR3 is TGTGCCAGCTCATTAGGGACAGGCTCGGACGAAAAACTGTTTTTT. Using reference TRBV18 and TRBJ1-4 for the parts outside the CDR3, the full variable domain is NAGVMQNPRHLVRRRGQEARLRCSPMKGHSHVYWYRQLPEEGLKFMVYLQKENIIDESGMPKERFSAEFPKEGPSILRIQQVVRGDSAAYFCASSLGTGSDEKLFFGSGTQLSVL.

This rearrangement joins TRBV7-9 to TRBJ2-1; TRBD2 aligns across 10 bases. The CDR3 totals 18 residues. The V segment lost 5 bases and the J segment 8 bases; nucleotides outside the gene matches: 18. CDR1 and CDR2 from the germline V gene are SEHNR and FQNEAQ (reference sequence). In DNA form, the CDR3 reads TGTGCCAGCAGCCCCACGACTCGGGCTAGCGGGGGCAACGATGAGCAGTTCTTC. Its translation: CASSPTTRASGGNDEQFF.

The chain combines TRBV28 with TRBJ1-1; 9 positions match TRBD1. V shed 5 bases, J shed 4 bases, and the junction held 8 bases outside the gene matches. Germline CDR1 MDHEN, CDR2 SYDVKM. The CDR3 has 15 amino acids. The CDR3 DNA sequence: TGTGCCAGCAGTCCATGGACAGGGGCAAGCACTGAAGCTTTCTTT. Amino acids: CASSPWTGASTEAFF.

The chain couples TRBV7-9 to TRBJ2-3; tentative D call: TRBD2 (5 bases). Germline CDR1 reads SEHNR; CDR2 reads FQNEAQ (reference sequence). Trimming shortened V by 5 bases and J by 8 bases, and 11 bases separated the two germline ends. This CDR3 comprises 12 residues. CDR3 sequence: CASSPDYFTQYF. The CDR3 DNA is TGTGCCAGCAGCCCAGACTACTTTACGCAGTATTTT.

The chain employs TRBV28 and TRBJ2-3; 8 bases match TRBD2. Germline CDR1 and CDR2: MDHEN and SYDVKM. V shed 4 bases and J 5 bases; nucleotides not matched to a gene: 8. This CDR3 is built from 15 residues. CDR3 region: CASSSLAGLVDTQYF. The DNA of the CDR3 is TGTGCCAGCAGTTCTCTAGCGGGCCTCGTAGATACGCAGTATTTT.

The chain uses TRBV18 and TRBJ1-2; D not resolved. Germline CDR1 KGHSH, CDR2 LQKENI. V lost 3 bases and J lost 8, with 19 bases in between. CDR3 length: 15 residues. The CDR3 DNA reads as TGTGCCAGCTCACCCATGATGGGAGGTCAGACCGGCTACACCTTC. It is translated as CASSPMMGGQTGYTF. Variable domain in full (rest from reference TRBV18 and TRBJ1-2): NAGVMQNPRHLVRRRGQEARLRCSPMKGHSHVYWYRQLPEEGLKFMVYLQKENIIDESGMPKERFSAEFPKEGPSILRIQQVVRGDSAAYFCASSPMMGGQTGYTFGSGTRLTVV.

The chain has TRBV10-3 and TRBJ1-1, with D uncertain. The CDR3 length is 12 residues. Trimming took off 6 bases at V and 2 bases at J, with 7 bases between the two ends. Germline CDR1 ENHRY, CDR2 SYGVKD. The CDR3, as DNA: TGTGCCATCAGGTCAGGTAACACTGAAGCTTTCTTT. Its translation: CAIRSGNTEAFF.

The chain has TRBV19 and TRBJ2-1, with 8 bases aligning to TRBD2. This CDR3 region has 16 residues. Germline trimming cut 8 bases from V and 7 bases from J; bases unmatched to any gene: 16. Germline V lookup: CDR1 LNHDA, CDR2 SQIVND (reference sequence). In DNA form, the CDR3 reads TGTGCCAGTGGACTTTGGGCAGCGGGAGTTAGAAATGAGCAGTTCTTC. This sequence encodes CASGLWAAGVRNEQFF. Full variable domain (outside the CDR3, taken from reference TRBV19 and TRBJ2-1): DGGITQSPKYLFRKEGQNVTLSCEQNLNHDAMYWYRQDPGQGLRLIYYSQIVNDFQKGDIAEGYSVSREKKESFPLTVTSAQKNPTAFYLCASGLWAAGVRNEQFFGPGTRLTVL.

This chain connects TRBV5-1 to TRBJ2-1; 7 positions match TRBD2. The CDR3 is made up of 15 amino acids. Unmatched junction bases numbered 4, after V lost 0 bases and J lost 4 bases. Germline assignment: CDR1 SGHRS and CDR2 YFSETQ. The CDR3 nucleotides are TGCGCCAGCAGCTTGGGGCTAGCGGAGTACAATGAGCAGTTCTTC. It encodes CASSLGLAEYNEQFF.

This chain joins TRBV4-2 and TRBJ2-1; D perhaps matches TRBD1 (6 bases). CDR1 LGHNA and CDR2 YNFKEQ come from the germline V gene. The CDR3 sequence is 14 residues long. Trimming removed 4 bases at V and 4 bases at J, with 11 bases between. CDR3 nucleotides: TGTGCCAGCAGCCCGCAAACAGGGTACAATGAGCAGTTCTTC. Translated: CASSPQTGYNEQFF.

This clone was found a few times. J is TRBJ2-7 and V is TRBV2; D uncertain. The germline V and J ends were trimmed by 1 base and 2 bases, with 12 bases remaining between them. The length of the CDR3 is 15 residues. Germline V gene data show CDR1 as SNHLY and CDR2 as FYNNEI. Written as DNA, the CDR3 is TGTGCCAGCAGTGAAGAAGCTGCACCTACCTACGAGCAGTACTTC. Translated, it gives CASSEEAAPTYEQYF.

CDR3 coding DNA: TGTGCCAGCAGCGTAGGGTCAGGGGGCTACTATGGCTACACCTTC. As protein: CASSVGSGGYYGYTF. This rearrangement joins TRBV9 to TRBJ1-2; 8 nucleotides align to TRBD1. The length of the CDR3 is 15 residues. Germline-derived CDR1 and CDR2 are SGDLS and YYNGEE. Trimming removed 0 bases from V and 3 bases from J; junction bases left unmatched: 4.

In nucleotides, the CDR3 is TGTGCCAGCGTAGGGACACTAAATCAGCCCCAGCATTTT. Amino acid sequence: CASVGTLNQPQHF. J is TRBJ1-5 and V is TRBV28, with D tentatively TRBD1 (6 bases). Germline-derived CDR1 and CDR2 are MDHEN and SYDVKM. The CDR3 covers 13 residues. Trimming stripped 8 bases from V and 4 bases from J, with 12 bases between.

The rearrangement joins TRBV10-1 to TRBJ2-7, with TRBD1 identical over 8 bases. V shed 6 bases, J shed 0 bases, and the junction held 4 bases outside the gene matches. The CDR3 consists of 14 residues. CDR1 and CDR2 (germline): WNHNN, SYGVQD (reference sequence). CDR3 amino acids: CASRPGQGSYEQYF. For the CDR3, the DNA is TGCGCCAGCAGGCCCGGACAGGGCTCCTACGAGCAGTACTTC.

V is TRBV5-3 and J is TRBJ1-2; maybe TRBD1 (5 bases). TRBV5-3 is known as an ORF, though its function is uncertain. This CDR3 is built from 15 residues. Trimming took 2 bases from V and 1 from J, leaving 12 bases between them. This CDR3 reads CARSFGVGGNYGYTF. The CDR3 coding sequence is TGTGCCAGAAGCTTTGGTGTGGGGGGTAACTATGGCTACACCTTC.

The chain uses TRBV5-1 and TRBJ2-2; the D gene is possibly TRBD1 (6 bases). Trimming took off 3 bases at V and 5 bases at J, with 14 bases between the two ends. Germline CDR1 is SGHRS and CDR2 is YFSETQ. The CDR3 covers 15 residues. The CDR3 nucleotides are TGCGCCAGCAGCTCACAGGGTTCGAGGACCGGGGAGCTGTTTTTT. Translated, it gives CASSSQGSRTGELFF.

The genes are TRBV5-4 and TRBJ1-2; 9 positions agree with TRBD1. Germline CDR1 SGHNT, CDR2 YYREEE (reference sequence). Losses at the gene ends were 2 bases for V and 6 bases for J; bases not matched to a gene: 11. The CDR3 covers 16 residues. Written as DNA, the CDR3 is TGTGCCAGCAGCTTCGGACAGGGGAAGTATATGGATGGCTACACCTTC. Amino acid sequence: CASSFGQGKYMDGYTF.

The chain carries TRBV6-5 and TRBJ1-1, with 8 bases fitting TRBD1. This CDR3 contains 14 residues. Losses at the gene ends were 7 bases for V and 6 bases for J; bases not matched to a gene: 10. Germline CDR1 is MNHEY and CDR2 is SVGAGI. CDR3 sequence (DNA): TGTGCCAGCACCACAGGGGGAGGGAGGGCTGAAGCTTTCTTT. It encodes CASTTGGGRAEAFF.

This chain uses TRBV6-1 with TRBJ2-1; D gene ambiguous. From germline, CDR1 is MNHNS and CDR2 SASEGT. The V end lost 3 bases, the J end lost 2 bases, and 20 bases lay between the germline ends. CDR3 length equals 18 residues. DNA for the CDR3: TGTGCCAGCAGTGACCGATCGTCTCTCCGGTCCCCCTACAATGAGCAGTTCTTC. This codes for CASSDRSSLRSPYNEQFF.

This chain links TRBV19 with TRBJ2-3; TRBD2 agrees at 9 bases. The length of the CDR3 is 16 residues. Trimming removed 1 base from V and 1 base from J; junction bases left unmatched: 3. Germline loops: CDR1 LNHDA, CDR2 SQIVND (reference sequence). CDR3 protein: CASSIAGTSRTDTQYF. The CDR3 DNA reads TGTGCCAGTAGTATAGCCGGGACTAGCCGCACAGATACGCAGTATTTT.

The chain uses TRBV7-9 and TRBJ2-7; 10 nucleotides line up with TRBD1. J was trimmed by 5 bases and V by 11 bases; bases with no gene match: 9. The length of the CDR3 is 13 residues. From germline, CDR1 is SEHNR and CDR2 FQNEAQ (reference sequence). The CDR3 coding sequence is TGTGCCGGGGGACAGGGGAGTCCCCACGAGCAGTACTTC. This codes for CAGGQGSPHEQYF. The full variable domain, completed using reference TRBV7-9 and TRBJ2-7, is DTGVSQNPRHKITKRGQNVTFRCDPISEHNRLYWYRQTLGQGPEFLTYFQNEAQLEKSRLLSDRFSAERPKGSFSTLEIQRTEQGDSAMYLCAGGQGSPHEQYFGPGTRLTVT.

The chain uses TRBV14 and TRBJ2-1; the D is unclear. Germline CDR1 is SGHDN and CDR2 is FVKESK. This CDR3 is built from 19 residues. V was pared by 6 bases and J by 4 bases, with 28 bases between. CDR3 in amino acids: CASSRVSLEPPLRYNEQFF. The DNA of the CDR3 is TGTGCCAGCAGTCGCGTAAGTCTGGAGCCCCCTTTGCGATACAATGAGCAGTTCTTC.

This clone appeared a single time. For the CDR3, the DNA is TGTGCCAGTACCCCCTCCGGCAGGGCCCTCAATCAGCCCCAGCATTTT. It translates to CASTPSGRALNQPQHF. This rearrangement joins TRBV19 to TRBJ1-5; D might be TRBD1 (5 bases). The V and J ends lost 7 bases and 3 bases respectively, with 19 bases between them. Germline values: CDR1 LNHDA, CDR2 SQIVND (reference sequence). The CDR3 totals 16 residues.